The rows below give T cell receptor beta chains drawn from one sample of a study of T cell responses to AZD1222 COVID-19 vaccine. This table comes from immunoSEQ multiplex PCR, and its TCRdb copy is limited to in-frame clones, with some not included. Here the sample spans some 150,000 clones, 88% being singletons. Source: peripheral blood, taken 28 days after the second dose of the MenACWY control vaccine. The receptors were sampled from an adult who received the MenACWY meningococcal vaccine as a control. The CDR3 runs from the conserved cysteine through the conserved F or W. The D gene is left open where the match is weak. The listing skips clone size in some rows; elsewhere it reads once, few, many or a size class.

>TRBJ1-2|few|TRBD1|TRBV28
TGTGCCAGCAGGCCTCAGGGGGCGTTCAACTATGGCTACACCTTC
CASRPQGAFNYGYTF
>TRBJ2-7|.|TRBD1|TRBV4-2
TGTGCCAGCAGCCAGGGGACAGGAGACGTAGGGGAGCAGTACTTC
CASSQGTGDVGEQYF
>TRBJ2-4|.|.|TRBV14
TGTGCCAGCAGCCCAACTCTCAAAAGGGGCAACATTCAGTACTTC
CASSPTLKRGNIQYF
>TRBJ1-1|.|.|TRBV28
TGTGCCAGCAGTTCTCCAGGGTTGGGCACTGAAGCTTTCTTT
CASSSPGLGTEAFF
>TRBJ2-1|.|TRBD2|TRBV9
TGTGCCAGCAGCGTAGGAGGTAGCGGGAGTCTGGAGGATGAGCAGTTCTTC
CASSVGGSGSLEDEQFF
>TRBJ1-6|.|.|TRBV15
TGTGCCACCAGTAAAAGGGGGGACTTATCACCCCTCCACTTT
CATSKRGDLSPLHF
>TRBJ2-2|.|.|TRBV4-3
TGCGCCAGCAGCCAAGATAACCCCAAGAGATGGGGGAGAAAACACACCGGGGAGCTGTTTTTT
CASSQDNPKRWGRKHTGELFF
>TRBJ2-7|.|.|TRBV5-1
TGCGCCAGCAGCTTGGTACCCTCCGAGCAGTACTTC
CASSLVPSEQYF
>TRBJ2-2|few|.|TRBV2
TGTGCCAGCAGTCCCTCGGGGGGCTGGACCGGGGAGCTGTTTTTT
CASSPSGGWTGELFF
>TRBJ1-2|.|TRBD1|TRBV28
TGTGCCAGCAGTTCGACAGGGGGCGCGAGCTATGGCTACACCTTC
CASSSTGGASYGYTF
>TRBJ2-7|.|.|TRBV12-3/TRBV12-4
TGTGCCAGCAGTTTGGGCAGGGGCTACGAGCAGTACTTC
CASSLGRGYEQYF
>TRBJ1-5|.|.|TRBV19
TGTGCCAGTAGCACAACAGGGTTTTACGTTCAGCCCCAGCATTTT
CASSTTGFYVQPQHF
>TRBJ1-2|.|TRBD1|TRBV5-1
TGCGCCAGCAGCTTGGCAGGGGACAGAAACTATGGCTACACCTTC
CASSLAGDRNYGYTF
>TRBJ1-1|.|TRBD1|TRBV27
TGTGCCAGCAGTTACTACCCGGACAGGGGGAACACTGAAGCTTTCTTT
CASSYYPDRGNTEAFF
>TRBJ1-4|.|.|TRBV10-3
TGTGCCATCAGTGAGTCGAGCGACAGTATCGAAAAACTGTTTTTT
CAISESSDSIEKLFF
>TRBJ1-1|once|.|TRBV11-1
TGTGCCAGCAGCTTAGCGGACAGCAACACTGAAGCTTTCTTT
CASSLADSNTEAFF
>TRBJ1-2|.|TRBD1|TRBV4-3
TGCGCCAGCAGCCAAGGACAGGGGCTAGGCTACACCTTC
CASSQGQGLGYTF
>TRBJ1-2|.|TRBD1|TRBV3-1/TRBV3-2
TGTGCCAGCCGCGCCCGGGACAGGTGGTACGGCTACACCTTC
CASRARDRWYGYTF
>TRBJ2-2|.|TRBD2|TRBV7-3
TGTGCCAGCAGCTTAACTAGCGGGAGCACCGGGGAGCTGTTTTTT
CASSLTSGSTGELFF
>TRBJ2-3|.|.|TRBV7-8
TGTGCCAGCAGCCCGAATACAGATACGCAGTATTTT
CASSPNTDTQYF
>TRBJ2-7|.|TRBD1|TRBV11-2
TGTGCCAGCAGTTCTTTATCGGGACAGGGGGCAACCGAGCAGTACTTC
CASSSLSGQGATEQYF
>TRBJ1-2|.|.|TRBV18
TGTGCCAGCTCAGGAACGACGGCTAACTATGGCTACACCTTC
CASSGTTANYGYTF
>TRBJ1-2|.|.|TRBV4-2
TGTGCCAGCAGCCAAGACTCCCGGGTGGGGCCGGGGCTCTATGGCTACACCTTC
CASSQDSRVGPGLYGYTF
>TRBJ2-2|.|TRBD2|TRBV11-2
TGTGCCAGCAGGAGAACTAGCGGCATGAACACCGGGGAGCTGTTTTTT
CASRRTSGMNTGELFF
>TRBJ2-2|.|.|TRBV19
TGTGCCAGTAGTATCACGGGGGTTAGCACCGGGGAGCTGTTTTTT
CASSITGVSTGELFF
>TRBJ1-5|.|.|TRBV29-1
TGCAGCGTTGGCCAGGATAGCAATCAGCCCCAGCATTTT
CSVGQDSNQPQHF
>TRBJ1-1|once|.|TRBV5-1
TGCGCCAGCACTAAGGAAGGAAAAACTGAAGCTTTCTTT
CASTKEGKTEAFF
>TRBJ1-5|.|.|TRBV2
TGTGCCAGCAGTGAATTGGGCAGTAATCAGCCCCAGCATTTT
CASSELGSNQPQHF
>TRBJ2-3|.|.|TRBV6-2/TRBV6-3
TGTGCCAGCAGTTACTACGGGGTTCTAGGGACAGATACGCAGTATTTT
CASSYYGVLGTDTQYF
>TRBJ1-2|.|.|TRBV28
TGTGCCAGCAGGAAGCAGGGGCGGGCTGGGTATGGCTACACCTTC
CASRKQGRAGYGYTF
>TRBJ2-7|once|TRBD1|TRBV10-3
TGTGCCATCAGTGAAGTGGCAGGGGGCTCCTACGAGCAGTACTTC
CAISEVAGGSYEQYF
>TRBJ2-1|.|TRBD2|TRBV28
TGTGCCAGCAGTCCCCCCCTAGCGGGAGCTTACAATGAGCAGTTCTTC
CASSPPLAGAYNEQFF
>TRBJ1-2|.|TRBD1|TRBV7-6
TGTGCCAGCAGCGTGGACAGGGGCTATGGCTACACCTTC
CASSVDRGYGYTF
>TRBJ2-3|few|.|TRBV7-3
TGTGCCAGCAGCTTAACTGGGGGGACAGATACGCAGTATTTT
CASSLTGGTDTQYF
>TRBJ1-5|.|.|TRBV5-8
TGTGCCAGCAGCTTCAACGGGGGGCGGCCCCAGCATTTT
CASSFNGGRPQHF
>TRBJ1-1|.|.|TRBV7-8
TGTGCCAGCAGCTTAAACAGGATGAACACTGAAGCTTTCTTT
CASSLNRMNTEAFF
>TRBJ1-1|once|.|TRBV13
TGTGCCAGCAGCTTAGGCGGACAGCTGAACACTGAAGCTTTCTTT
CASSLGGQLNTEAFF
>TRBJ1-2|few|.|TRBV6-5
TGTGCCAGCAGTTATCAGGGAGGGTTCGGAGGCTACACCTTC
CASSYQGGFGGYTF
>TRBJ1-2|.|.|TRBV7-9
TGTGCCAGCAGCTTAGTTGGGACGGATGGCTACACCTTC
CASSLVGTDGYTF
>TRBJ2-1|.|.|TRBV6-5
TGTGCCAGCAGTTCTTACGGTAGCGGAAGGGATGAGCAGTTCTTC
CASSSYGSGRDEQFF
>TRBJ2-5|.|.|TRBV7-6
TGTGCCAGCAGCTCCTTAGGGGGCCAAGAGACCCAGTACTTC
CASSSLGGQETQYF
>TRBJ1-2|.|.|TRBV7-9
TGTGCCAGCAGCTCCCAGGGTGGTGCTGGCTACACCTTC
CASSSQGGAGYTF
>TRBJ1-2|.|.|TRBV3-1/TRBV3-2
TGTGCCAGCAGCCAGGAACAGAACTATGGCTACACCTTC
CASSQEQNYGYTF
>TRBJ1-1|.|TRBD1|TRBV2
TGTGCCAGCAGAAGCGACAGGGGAGGAAACACTGAAGCTTTCTTT
CASRSDRGGNTEAFF
>TRBJ2-6|.|.|TRBV7-9
TGTGCCAGCGGATTTACAGGAGCAGGGGCCAACGTCCTGACTTTC
CASGFTGAGANVLTF
>TRBJ1-1|.|TRBD1|TRBV14
TGTGCCAGCAGCCAAGTGAACAGGGGAGGGAACACTGAAGCTTTCTTT
CASSQVNRGGNTEAFF
>TRBJ2-7|.|.|TRBV6-2/TRBV6-3
TGTGCCAGCAGTTCCATGATTAGCAGGGGTGCCTACGAGCAGTACTTC
CASSSMISRGAYEQYF
>TRBJ1-1|.|TRBD1|TRBV29-1
TGCAGCGTTAAGGGACAGGGCGTAATTGAAGCTTTCTTT
CSVKGQGVIEAFF
>TRBJ2-7|.|.|TRBV7-2
TGTGCCAGCAGCTACGGGCGGGCTAAGCAGTACTTC
CASSYGRAKQYF
>TRBJ2-2|.|TRBD2|TRBV10-3
TGTGCCATCAAGACGGGAGGCCTTACGAACACCGGGGAGCTGTTTTTT
CAIKTGGLTNTGELFF
>TRBJ1-5|.|.|TRBV2
TGTGCCAGTAGGACTGAGAGCAATCAGCCCCAGCATTTT
CASRTESNQPQHF
>TRBJ1-3|.|TRBD1|TRBV10-3
TGTGCCACCTGCCCGGGACAGGGGGCCTCTGGAAACACCATATATTTT
CATCPGQGASGNTIYF